This T cell receptor (beta chain) was observed in a study of graft-versus-host responses after intestinal transplantation. Whole-study results and caveats: High graft-versus-host to host-versus-graft clonal ratios were found in allografts of patients who had graft-donor T cell macrochimerism.

Germline assignment: CDR1 SNHLY and CDR2 FYNNEI. Trimming took 2 bases from V and 3 from J, leaving 19 bases between them. This CDR3 contains 18 residues. Measured with immunoSEQ multiplex PCR; TCRdb has only the in-frame clones, and not every one. The profile shows over 100,000 clones, 85% to 95% of them singletons. For this clone: No antigen is known for it.

The material sequenced was unstimulated CD8+ T cells sorted from spleen or lymph node cells, taken before intestinal transplant. This TCR was sampled from a human donor who received an intestinal transplant. The chain joins TRBV2 to TRBJ2-2, with D possibly being TRBD2 (6 bases). DNA for the CDR3: TGTGCCAGCAGTGAATGGGACTCCCCGGACCCGGACACCGGGGAGCTGTTTTTT. Amino acids: CASSEWDSPDPDTGELFF. Based on the CDR3 plus reference TRBV2 and TRBJ2-2, the full variable domain is EPEVTQTPSHQVTQMGQEVILRCVPISNHLYFYWYRQILGQKVEFLVSFYNNEISEKSEIFDDQFSVERPDGSNFTLKIRSTKLEDSAMYFCASSEWDSPDPDTGELFFGEGSRLTVL.